The rows below give T cell receptor beta chains drawn from one sample of a study of shared clonotypes between healthy human individuals. Libraries were prepared by immunoSEQ multiplex PCR; TCRdb keeps only in-frame clonotypes and omits some of them. The table has roughly 2.1 million clones, approximately 94% seen once; the top ten hold 1.5% to 2%. Material: naive CD8+ T cells from PBMCs. These receptors were taken from a man aged 18-30 years in good health. Some clones in this sample may be carry-over from other donors' samples. Each CDR3 is given with its conserved first and last residue. D genes are given only for firm matches. Only part of the rows carry a size: once, few, many, or a class if the clone is expanded.

d_call: NA
j_call: TRBJ2-2
clone_size: NA
v_call: TRBV4-1
cdr3_length: 15
cdr3_nt: TGCGCCAGCAGCCAAGGGACGGGGGACACCGGGGAGCTGTTTTTT
cdr3_aa: CASSQGTGDTGELFF

d_call: TRBD1
j_call: TRBJ2-7
clone_size: NA
v_call: TRBV29-1
cdr3_length: 14
cdr3_nt: TGCAGCGTTACGGGGCGGGACAGGGGAATCGAGCAGTACTTC
cdr3_aa: CSVTGRDRGIEQYF

d_call: NA
j_call: TRBJ1-1
clone_size: NA
v_call: TRBV4-1
cdr3_length: 14
cdr3_nt: TGCGCCAGCAGCCATCTCCCAGAGGGCACCGAAGCTTTCTTT
cdr3_aa: CASSHLPEGTEAFF

d_call: NA
j_call: TRBJ2-7
clone_size: NA
v_call: TRBV27
cdr3_length: 14
cdr3_nt: TGTGCCAGCAGTTTATTCCCCAGGTCAATCGAGCAGTACTTC
cdr3_aa: CASSLFPRSIEQYF

d_call: TRBD2
j_call: TRBJ2-1
clone_size: NA
v_call: TRBV9
cdr3_length: 16
cdr3_nt: TGTGCCAGCAGCCCACACGGACTAGCGCAATACAATGAGCAGTTCTTC
cdr3_aa: CASSPHGLAQYNEQFF

d_call: TRBD2
j_call: TRBJ2-2
clone_size: NA
v_call: TRBV9
cdr3_length: 16
cdr3_nt: TGTGCCAGCAGCGTCCCACTAGCGGGAGGGCCGAGGGAGCTGTTTTTT
cdr3_aa: CASSVPLAGGPRELFF

d_call: NA
j_call: TRBJ2-4
clone_size: NA
v_call: TRBV27
cdr3_length: 16
cdr3_nt: TGTGCCAGCAGTCCCGGGAGAACGGAGCCCAAAAACATTCAGTACTTC
cdr3_aa: CASSPGRTEPKNIQYF

d_call: TRBD1
j_call: TRBJ1-1
clone_size: NA
v_call: TRBV25-1
cdr3_length: 14
cdr3_nt: TGTGCCAGCAGAGACAGGGGGGTCGCCACTGAAGCTTTCTTT
cdr3_aa: CASRDRGVATEAFF

d_call: TRBD2
j_call: TRBJ2-1
clone_size: NA
v_call: TRBV29-1
cdr3_length: 15
cdr3_nt: TGCAGCGTTGTAAGGCTAGCGGGAGGATACAATGAGCAGTTCTTC
cdr3_aa: CSVVRLAGGYNEQFF

d_call: NA
j_call: TRBJ2-3
clone_size: NA
v_call: TRBV30
cdr3_length: 12
cdr3_nt: TGTGCCTGGATCGCTCCCTTAGATACGCAGTATTTT
cdr3_aa: CAWIAPLDTQYF

d_call: NA
j_call: TRBJ2-7
clone_size: NA
v_call: TRBV7-9
cdr3_length: 14
cdr3_nt: TGTGCCAGCAGCCTAGACGCCACCCCCTACGAGCAGTACTTC
cdr3_aa: CASSLDATPYEQYF

d_call: TRBD2
j_call: TRBJ2-6
clone_size: NA
v_call: TRBV13
cdr3_length: 15
cdr3_nt: TGTGCCAGCAGCTCGGGGGGATCTGGGGCCAACGTCCTGACTTTC
cdr3_aa: CASSSGGSGANVLTF

d_call: TRBD2
j_call: TRBJ2-7
clone_size: NA
v_call: TRBV7-6
cdr3_length: 16
cdr3_nt: TGTGCCAGCAGCTTACCCGCGGGGGGCAGAACCTACGAGCAGTACTTC
cdr3_aa: CASSLPAGGRTYEQYF

d_call: TRBD1
j_call: TRBJ1-1
clone_size: few
v_call: TRBV25-1
cdr3_length: 14
cdr3_nt: TGTGCCAGCAGCCGGGACAGAATGAACACTGAAGCTTTCTTT
cdr3_aa: CASSRDRMNTEAFF

d_call: TRBD1
j_call: TRBJ1-1
clone_size: NA
v_call: TRBV5-5
cdr3_length: 14
cdr3_nt: TGTGCCAGCAGCCCGGGACAGGGTGTGACTGAAGCTTTCTTT
cdr3_aa: CASSPGQGVTEAFF

d_call: NA
j_call: TRBJ2-2
clone_size: NA
v_call: TRBV5-1
cdr3_length: 16
cdr3_nt: TGCGCCAGCAGTTCGCAGGGGGGGCCGAACACCGGGGAGCTGTTTTTT
cdr3_aa: CASSSQGGPNTGELFF

d_call: TRBD1
j_call: TRBJ2-7
clone_size: NA
v_call: TRBV9
cdr3_length: 16
cdr3_nt: TGTGCCAGCAGCGTAGACAGGGGGGCCGCATCCTACGAGCAGTACTTC
cdr3_aa: CASSVDRGAASYEQYF

d_call: TRBD2
j_call: TRBJ2-1
clone_size: NA
v_call: TRBV28
cdr3_length: 15
cdr3_nt: TGTGCCAGCAGTAAAGGGACTAGCGGGCTGACTGGGCAGTTCTTC
cdr3_aa: CASSKGTSGLTGQFF

d_call: NA
j_call: TRBJ2-7
clone_size: NA
v_call: TRBV5-3
cdr3_length: 18
cdr3_nt: TGTGCCAGAAGCTTGGCCAGGAGGGATAGCGGATCGCCCTACGAGCAGTACTTC
cdr3_aa: CARSLARRDSGSPYEQYF

d_call: TRBD1
j_call: TRBJ2-7
clone_size: once
v_call: TRBV29-1
cdr3_length: 12
cdr3_nt: TGCAGCGTGAGGGGACAGTCCTACGAGCAGTACTTC
cdr3_aa: CSVRGQSYEQYF